The rows below give T cell receptor beta chains drawn from one sample of a study of cytomegalovirus exposure and HLA in healthy donors. The data were produced by immunoSEQ multiplex PCR, yet TCRdb's version contains in-frame clones alone and is incomplete. The repertoire holds hundreds of thousands of clones, with about 87% as singletons. Sequences were obtained from PBMCs. These receptors came from a woman aged 18-30 years in good health and CMV-seronegative. Both conserved end residues are part of each CDR3. The D gene is left open where the match is weak. Some rows have no size entry. The others give once, few or many, or a class for an expanded clone.

clone size | J gene | V gene | D gene | CDR3 protein | CDR3 DNA
. | TRBJ1-2 | TRBV29-1 | TRBD1 | CSEWTGAYGYTF | TGCAGCGAATGGACAGGGGCCTATGGCTACACCTTC
. | TRBJ1-1 | TRBV9 | . | CASSVEGTEAFF | TGTGCCAGCAGCGTAGAGGGGACTGAAGCTTTCTTT
. | TRBJ2-1 | TRBV10-2 | TRBD2 | CASRGGTSEDNEQFF | TGCGCCAGCAGGGGCGGGACTAGCGAGGACAATGAGCAGTTCTTC
. | TRBJ1-1 | TRBV10-2 | TRBD1 | CASSESPAYSGGTEAFF | TGCGCCAGCAGTGAGTCACCAGCTTACTCAGGGGGTACTGAAGCTTTCTTT
few | TRBJ2-3 | TRBV6-5 | TRBD2 | CASSYGLAADTQYF | TGTGCCAGCAGTTACGGACTAGCGGCAGATACGCAGTATTTT
once | TRBJ2-7 | TRBV4-1 | TRBD1 | CASSQAGQDSSYEQYF | TGCGCCAGCAGCCAAGCAGGACAGGATAGCTCCTACGAGCAGTACTTC
. | TRBJ2-5 | TRBV30 | . | CAWRTVPGETQYF | TGTGCCTGGCGGACAGTCCCCGGGGAGACCCAGTACTTC
. | TRBJ1-3 | TRBV7-9 | . | CASSYSIGAGNTIYF | TGTGCCAGCAGCTATTCGATAGGGGCTGGAAACACCATATATTTT
. | TRBJ2-7 | TRBV28 | TRBD1 | CASTIPGTGAGEQYF | TGTGCCAGCACTATTCCCGGGACAGGGGCGGGGGAGCAGTACTTC
few | TRBJ2-3 | TRBV5-4 | . | CASSFRTGLTDTQYF | TGTGCCAGCAGCTTCAGAACAGGGCTCACAGATACGCAGTATTTT
. | TRBJ2-7 | TRBV11-3 | . | CASSEGSRYEQYF | TGTGCCAGCAGCGAGGGATCCCGCTACGAGCAGTACTTC
. | TRBJ2-1 | TRBV21-1 | . | CASSPSRDFRHSSSYNEQFF | TGTGCCAGCAGTCCCTCCCGGGACTTCCGCCACTCCAGCTCCTACAATGAGCAGTTCTTC
once | TRBJ2-3 | TRBV5-4 | . | CASSLVLSGGTDTQYF | TGTGCCAGCAGCTTGGTCCTTTCCGGGGGCACAGATACGCAGTATTTT
. | TRBJ1-1 | TRBV6-1 | TRBD1 | CASRDRGFTEAFF | TGTGCCAGCAGGGACAGGGGCTTCACTGAAGCTTTCTTT
. | TRBJ1-5 | TRBV6-1 | . | CASSSSDRVNQPQHF | TGTGCCAGCAGCTCCTCGGACAGAGTCAATCAGCCCCAGCATTTT
. | TRBJ2-7 | TRBV15 | TRBD2 | CATSRDYEGLAGEIWNEQYF | TGTGCCACCAGCAGAGATTATGAGGGACTAGCGGGGGAGATATGGAACGAGCAGTACTTC
. | TRBJ2-7 | TRBV25-1 | . | CASNGVGEQYF | TGTGCCAGCAATGGAGTAGGCGAGCAGTACTTC
. | TRBJ2-1 | TRBV12-5 | TRBD1 | CASGLVPFGTGSVSYNEQFF | TGTGCTAGTGGTTTGGTACCGTTCGGGACAGGGTCGGTTTCCTACAATGAGCAGTTCTTC
. | TRBJ2-7 | TRBV14 | TRBD2 | CASSEGLFDEQYF | TGTGCCAGCAGCGAGGGACTATTCGACGAGCAGTACTTC
. | TRBJ2-7 | TRBV2 | TRBD1 | CASIKDRGRDERYF | TGTGCCAGCATAAAGGACAGGGGTAGGGACGAGCGGTACTTC
. | TRBJ1-4 | TRBV6-5 | TRBD1 | CASSNGGDRNEKLFF | TGTGCCAGCAGCAATGGTGGGGACAGGAATGAAAAACTGTTTTTT
. | TRBJ1-2 | TRBV13 | TRBD1 | CASSSGTGKGYTF | TGTGCCAGCAGCTCCGGGACAGGGAAGGGCTACACCTTC
. | TRBJ2-1 | TRBV4-1 | TRBD1 | CASSQDLQGQYIYNEQFF | TGCGCCAGCAGCCAAGATCTTCAGGGACAGTACATCTACAATGAGCAGTTCTTC
. | TRBJ2-7 | TRBV5-1 | . | CASSLGGQTYEQYF | TGCGCCAGCAGCTTGGGAGGGCAGACCTACGAGCAGTACTTC
. | TRBJ2-7 | TRBV11-2 | . | CASSPWTVGEQYF | TGTGCCAGCAGCCCATGGACAGTCGGCGAGCAGTACTTC
. | TRBJ2-5 | TRBV9 | . | CASSVATAPQETQYF | TGTGCCAGCAGCGTCGCGACAGCTCCTCAAGAGACCCAGTACTTC
. | TRBJ1-5 | TRBV10-2 | TRBD1 | CASSSDRVGQPQHF | TGCGCCAGCAGTAGCGACAGGGTTGGTCAGCCCCAGCATTTT
. | TRBJ1-6 | TRBV7-2 | . | CASSPLQGGYNSPLHF | TGTGCCAGCAGCCCGCTGCAGGGAGGTTATAATTCACCCCTCCACTTT
. | TRBJ2-7 | TRBV6-5 | TRBD1 | CASSSGTGGFYEQYF | TGTGCCAGCAGTAGCGGGACAGGGGGCTTCTACGAGCAGTACTTC
. | TRBJ2-3 | TRBV13 | TRBD2 | CASSFLGRGGLTDTQYF | TGTGCCAGCAGCTTTCTCGGGCGGGGGGGCCTCACAGATACGCAGTATTTT